The next 13 T cell receptor beta chains were all read from a single sample in a study of immune cell composition in non-small cell lung cancer. Measured with immunoSEQ multiplex PCR; TCRdb has only the in-frame clones, and not every one. The sample includes around 8,000 clones, roughly 65% of them seen just once. The specimen sequenced was lung tumor tissue. The receptor set was obtained from a human donor with non-small cell lung cancer.

This chain connects TRBV27 to TRBJ2-1; 8 bases align to TRBD2. The CDR3 covers 12 residues. The germline V gene encodes CDR1 MNHEY and CDR2 SMNVEV (reference sequence). The trim removed 7 bases at V and 8 bases at J, leaving 4 bases unmatched. CDR3 amino acids: CASISGGDEQFF. DNA for the CDR3: TGTGCCAGCATTTCGGGGGGGGATGAGCAGTTCTTC.

This clone appeared a few times. This rearrangement joins TRBV9 to TRBJ2-5; TRBD1 matches at 8 bases. V trimming: 3 bases; J trimming: 1 base; junction bases outside the gene matches: 5. The CDR3 is 15 residues long. CDR1 and CDR2 from the germline V gene are SGDLS and YYNGEE. The CDR3 loop is CASSAFTGGQETQYF. DNA of the CDR3: TGTGCCAGCAGCGCCTTTACAGGGGGCCAAGAGACCCAGTACTTC. The variable domain in full, with the rest retrieved from reference TRBV9 and TRBJ2-5, is DSGVTQTPKHLITATGQRVTLRCSPRSGDLSVYWYQQSLDQGLQFLIQYYNGEERAKGNILERFSAQQFPDLHSELNLSSLELGDSALYFCASSAFTGGQETQYFGPGTRLLVL.

V usage is TRBV7-9 and J usage is TRBJ1-2; 7 positions agree with TRBD1. CDR1 SEHNR and CDR2 FQNEAQ come from the germline V gene (reference sequence). The CDR3 is 15 residues long. V lost 2 bases to trimming and J lost 2 bases; unmatched junction nucleotides: 5. Here the CDR3 reads CASSLPGQENYGYTF. CDR3 sequence (DNA): TGTGCCAGCAGCTTACCCGGACAGGAAAACTATGGCTACACCTTC.

The chain is built from TRBV2 and TRBJ1-6; 9 bases fit TRBD1. The V gene's germline CDR1 is SNHLY and CDR2 FYNNEI. The trim removed 4 bases at V and 8 bases at J, leaving 0 bases unmatched. The CDR3 consists of 13 residues. CDR3 residues: CASSGDRDSPLHF. In DNA form, the CDR3 reads TGTGCCAGCAGTGGGGACAGGGATTCACCCCTCCACTTT. Complete variable domain (other parts from reference TRBV2 and TRBJ1-6): EPEVTQTPSHQVTQMGQEVILRCVPISNHLYFYWYRQILGQKVEFLVSFYNNEISEKSEIFDDQFSVERPDGSNFTLKIRSTKLEDSAMYFCASSGDRDSPLHFGNGTRLTVT.

This chain's CDR3 is CASSPTGTGEKLFF. CDR3 sequence (DNA): TGCGCCAGCTCGCCGACAGGGACTGGCGAAAAACTGTTTTTT. The rearrangement uses TRBV5-1 and TRBJ1-4; 7 nucleotides agree with TRBD1. Germline V gene data show CDR1 as SGHRS and CDR2 as YFSETQ. This CDR3 comprises 14 residues. The junction had 11 bases not matched to a gene; V was cut back by 7 bases and J by 8 bases.

This clone has only a few counts. The chain links TRBV28 to TRBJ1-4; 7 bases are a match to TRBD1. CDR1 and CDR2 (germline): MDHEN, SYDVKM. There are 15 residues in the CDR3. Trimming at V came to 4 bases and at J to 2 bases, leaving 4 bases not matched to a gene. The CDR3, as DNA: TGTGCCAGCAGTTGGCCGGGACAGACTAATGAAAAACTGTTTTTT. This translates into CASSWPGQTNEKLFF.

The chain is built from TRBV19 and TRBJ2-7, with D possibly being TRBD2 (6 bases). The CDR3 has 13 amino acids. Trimming removed 3 bases from V and 3 bases from J, with 9 bases in between. Germline V CDR1 and CDR2: LNHDA, SQIVND (reference sequence). The CDR3 is CASSIGGFYEQYF. The CDR3 region has the DNA TGTGCCAGTAGTATCGGGGGATTCTACGAGCAGTACTTC. The whole variable domain, remainder taken from reference TRBV19 and TRBJ2-7, is DGGITQSPKYLFRKEGQNVTLSCEQNLNHDAMYWYRQDPGQGLRLIYYSQIVNDFQKGDIAEGYSVSREKKESFPLTVTSAQKNPTAFYLCASSIGGFYEQYFGPGTRLTVT.

This sequence joins TRBV6-5 and TRBJ1-6; a weak D match, TRBD1 (5 bases). CDR1 is MNHEY, CDR2 SVGAGI, per germline. V was clipped by 5 bases and J by 10 bases, with 18 bases between them. There are 15 residues in the CDR3. CDR3 nucleotides: TGTGCCAGCAGTGGGACTCATCGAACAGGATCACCCCTCCACTTT. Translation: CASSGTHRTGSPLHF.

This clone was recorded once. The chain links TRBV11-2 to TRBJ2-5; the match to TRBD1 covers 7 bases. Germline V CDR1 and CDR2: SGHAT, FQNNGV. Germline trimming cut 6 bases from V and 9 bases from J; bases unmatched to any gene: 10. This CDR3 contains 13 residues. The CDR3 DNA reads TGTGCCAGCAGTCCACAGGGGATGGGGGCCCAGTACTTC. Translated, it gives CASSPQGMGAQYF.

The chain combines TRBV18 with TRBJ2-7; 8 nucleotides align to TRBD1. CDR1 KGHSH and CDR2 LQKENI come from the germline V gene. The CDR3 spans 13 residues. The V and J ends lost 5 bases and 2 bases, in that order; junction bases with no gene match: 2. The CDR3 region is CASSRQGTYEQYF. The CDR3 nucleotides are TGTGCCAGCTCAAGACAGGGGACCTACGAGCAGTACTTC.

This clone was observed a few times. As DNA, the CDR3 is TGTGCCAGCAGGCCGGGACTAGCGGGCCCCAATGAGCAGTTCTTC. Translated, it gives CASRPGLAGPNEQFF. The chain employs TRBV7-9 and TRBJ2-1; 12 positions agree with TRBD2. Germline V gives CDR1 SEHNR, CDR2 FQNEAQ (reference sequence). The V and J ends lost 6 bases and 6 bases, in that order; junction bases with no gene match: 6. The length of the CDR3 is 15 residues.

CDR3 nucleotides: TGTGCCAGCAGCTTAGGCGGGGGGGCGTTCAATGAGCAGTTCTTC. This encodes CASSLGGGAFNEQFF. The rearrangement links TRBV11-3 to TRBJ2-1; 9 bases align to TRBD2. Trimming at V came to 1 base and at J to 6 bases, leaving 4 bases not matched to a gene. Germline V CDR1 and CDR2: SGHNT, YENEEA. This CDR3 comprises 15 residues.

The chain carries TRBV4-1 and TRBJ1-1; TRBD1 matches 8 bases. CDR3 length: 17 amino acids. V lost 0 bases and J lost 11; bases outside the gene matches: 17. Per germline, CDR1 MGHRA and CDR2 YSYEKL. The CDR3 DNA sequence: TGCGCCAGCAGCCAAGATGCCCTGACAGGGGACAGGTCGTGGGCTTTCTTT. It encodes CASSQDALTGDRSWAFF.